One sample yielded the 5 T cell receptor beta chains listed below, sequenced in a study of cytomegalovirus exposure and HLA in healthy donors. PCR involved 60 Vbeta and 13 Jbeta primers. Assay: immunoSEQ multiplex PCR; the TCRdb copy retains only in-frame clones and omits some. The data hold some 89,000 clones, with less than 80% observed a single time. Sequencing was carried out using PBMCs. All receptors derive from a woman between 40 and 50 years old in good health and CMV-seropositive.

The chain carries TRBV5-4 and TRBJ2-5; 7 positions agree with TRBD1. The CDR3 consists of 14 residues. CDR1 and CDR2 from the germline V gene are SGHNT and YYREEE (reference sequence). With V trimmed by 4 bases and J by 5 bases, 8 bases remained unmatched. The chain's CDR3 is CASSDRASGETQYF. Here the CDR3 DNA reads TGTGCCAGCAGCGACAGGGCATCGGGGGAGACCCAGTACTTC.

The V call is TRBV7-8, the J call TRBJ2-7; D is perhaps TRBD2 (6 bases). Trimming stripped 5 bases from V and 0 bases from J, with 14 bases between. Germline loops: CDR1 SGHVS, CDR2 FQNEAQ. This CDR3 has 15 amino acids. The CDR3 reads CASSGVGEDSYEQYF. In nucleotides, the CDR3 is TGTGCCAGCAGCGGAGTGGGGGAGGACTCCTACGAGCAGTACTTC.

The chain is built from TRBV6-5 and TRBJ1-5, with a possible D match to TRBD1 (5 bases). The V end lost 6 bases, the J end lost 5 bases, and 14 bases lay between the germline ends. CDR1 MNHEY and CDR2 SVGAGI come from the germline V gene. The CDR3 contains 14 residues. CDR3 coding DNA: TGTGCCAGCAGCCCGCTGGGGGGAGATCAGCCCCAGCATTTT. Protein sequence: CASSPLGGDQPQHF.

The rearrangement joins TRBV2 to TRBJ2-7; D is possibly TRBD2 (7 bases). CDR3 length equals 17 residues. Germline V gives CDR1 SNHLY, CDR2 FYNNEI. The V gene lost 2 bases and the J gene lost 6 bases, with 23 bases spanning the gap. Here the CDR3 reads CASSESLVKGGTGEQYF. The CDR3 DNA follows: TGTGCCAGCAGTGAAAGTTTAGTAAAGGGGGGGACGGGCGAGCAGTACTTC.

V is TRBV2 and J is TRBJ2-1; 8 positions agree with TRBD2. Germline CDR1 reads SNHLY; CDR2 reads FYNNEI. The CDR3 covers 13 residues. V shed 6 bases, J shed 10 bases, and the junction held 8 bases outside the gene matches. Written as DNA, the CDR3 is TGTGCCAGCAGAGTCGCGGGGGGTCGGGAGCAGTTCTTC. This encodes CASRVAGGREQFF.